This T cell receptor (beta chain) was identified in a study of blood T cells in healthy people across ages. Study-wide points: Naive T cell percentage showed a strong correlation with the diversity of TCR beta. Roughly linear age-related decline in beta diversity appeared, significant by age around 36. Diversity figures derived from one million T cells were judged to underestimate the true value.

Germline CDR1 reads MNHNY; CDR2 reads SVGAGI (reference sequence). V lost 6 bases and J lost 7; bases outside the gene matches: 3. The CDR3 is made up of 12 amino acids. Primed by a sample-barcoded 5' primer and a J-beta primer mix, a second PCR proceeded for about 6 to 11 cycles. Paired-end reads containing CDR3 totaled no fewer than 3 million for each sample. TCRdb ran MiXCR on the 5' RACE reads and lists one entry per CDR3 protein. The table includes 700,000 to 800,000 distinct CDR3 sequences, roughly 45% detected once. This clonotype has just a few counts. Antigen specificity is unknown. The V gene is TRBV6-6, the J gene TRBJ1-2, with 9 bases that match TRBD1. The source is a woman aged 60-70 years in good health. Specimen: blood. The chain's CDR3 is CASSGQGTGYTF. Here the CDR3 DNA reads TGTGCCAGCAGCGGACAGGGGACTGGCTACACCTTC.